The clone carrying this T cell receptor beta chain occurred a few times. Antigen unknown. TCRdb re-derived calls from the 5' RACE reads in MiXCR, one entry per CDR3 protein. The sample yields approximately 150,000 distinct CDR3 sequences, more than 12% seen once. This sample was included in a study of T-cell memory formation after mild COVID-19. As for the study in general: TCR clusters largely stayed donor specific. Study observations and caveats: Cross-reactive memory seemingly joined, as some responding clones were found in pre-infection memory. Second-wave clones reaching peak frequency on day 37 lacked confirmed SARS-CoV-2 specificity. Mostly located in CM and EM were contracting CD4+ clones, with contracting CD8+ clones located in EMRA.

Losses at the gene ends were 6 bases for V and 5 bases for J; bases not matched to a gene: 19. This CDR3 spans 18 amino acids. V is TRBV12-3 or TRBV12-4 and J is TRBJ2-3; 8 bases are shared with TRBD2. The sample was PBMCs or a T cell subset sorted from them (not recorded which). The source is an adult woman who had mild COVID-19 (a few samples of this study predate the infection). Cell type and time point are not known. CDR3 sequence: CASRLVPGGGPILDTQYF. The CDR3 nucleotides are TGTGCCAGCAGGCTGGTCCCCGGCGGGGGGCCGATATTAGATACGCAGTATTTT.